The 20 T cell receptor beta chains listed next were all sequenced from one sample in a study of shared clonotypes between healthy human individuals. Generated by immunoSEQ multiplex PCR, the TCRdb table keeps only in-frame clones and is missing some. The sample holds 2 million to 2.5 million clones, about 90% seen once. The sequenced material came from naive CD4+ T cells from PBMCs. As for subset: CD45RA+ positively selected. The receptors derive from a young man in good health. Some clones in this sample may be carry-over from other donors' samples.

The chain couples TRBV9 to TRBJ2-5, with D hard to call. V was trimmed by 4 bases and J by 0 bases, leaving 10 bases between them. CDR1 is SGDLS and CDR2 is YYNGEE in the germline V gene. The CDR3 loop spans 14 amino acids. The CDR3 DNA follows: TGTGCCAGCAGCCGACTCGAGTACCAAGAGACCCAGTACTTC. Protein sequence: CASSRLEYQETQYF.

This clone appeared once. J is TRBJ1-4 and V is TRBV18; 9 nucleotides align to TRBD1. V shed 4 bases, J shed 7 bases, and the junction held 7 bases outside the gene matches. CDR3 length: 15 residues. Per germline, CDR1 KGHSH and CDR2 LQKENI. CDR3 protein: CASSRTTGGTEKLFF. The CDR3 nucleotides read TGTGCCAGCTCACGGACGACAGGGGGGACTGAAAAACTGTTTTTT.

This sequence joins TRBV6-6 and TRBJ2-7; weak D call: TRBD1 (5 bases). Trimming took 6 bases from V and 6 from J, leaving 21 bases between them. The germline V gene has CDR1 MNHNY and CDR2 SVGAGI (reference sequence). This CDR3 contains 15 residues. The CDR3 loop is CASSLSRTPATEQYF. For the CDR3, the DNA is TGTGCCAGCAGCCTTAGTAGGACACCTGCGACCGAGCAGTACTTC.

The rearrangement joins TRBV28 to TRBJ2-7; D unresolved. Between the trimmed V and J ends, which lost 6 bases and 1 base, there was a span of 10 bases. Germline CDR1 and CDR2: MDHEN and SYDVKM. The length of the CDR3 is 13 residues. CDR3 sequence: CASRSDGSYEQYF. The CDR3 DNA is TGTGCCAGCAGAAGCGACGGATCCTACGAGCAGTACTTC.

The CDR3 bases are TGCGCCAGCAGCTTGGATTGGGGCATGAACACTGAAGCTTTCTTT. This sequence encodes CASSLDWGMNTEAFF. The V gene is TRBV5-1, the J gene TRBJ1-1; possible D gene TRBD1, 5 bases. The germline V gene encodes CDR1 SGHRS and CDR2 YFSETQ. V was trimmed by 0 bases and J by 0 bases, leaving 9 bases between them. This CDR3 has 15 residues.

The chain recombines TRBV30 with TRBJ2-7, with D tentatively TRBD2 (6 bases). Trimming removed 3 bases at V and 1 base at J, with 16 bases between. Germline V lookup: CDR1 GTSNPN, CDR2 SVGIG (reference sequence). The CDR3 consists of 15 residues. The CDR3 DNA reads TGTGCCTGGAGCCCAGGACTAACTTATTCCTACGAGCAGTACTTC. Its protein is CAWSPGLTYSYEQYF.

The chain joins TRBV28 to TRBJ2-5; D gene ambiguous. Trimming stripped 0 bases from V and 1 base from J, with 6 bases between. CDR1 MDHEN and CDR2 SYDVKM come from the germline V gene. The CDR3 runs to 14 residues. CDR3 sequence: CASSLWQVQETQYF. The DNA for the CDR3 is TGTGCCAGCAGTTTATGGCAGGTCCAAGAGACCCAGTACTTC. Full variable domain (remainder filled in from reference TRBV28 and TRBJ2-5): DVKVTQSSRYLVKRTGEKVFLECVQDMDHENMFWYRQDPGLGLRLIYFSYDVKMKEKGDIPEGYSVSREKKERFSLILESASTNQTSMYLCASSLWQVQETQYFGPGTRLLVL.

V and J are TRBV5-1 and TRBJ2-5; TRBD1 might be the D (5 bases). The V gene lost 0 bases and the J gene lost 5 bases, with 14 bases spanning the gap. The CDR3 runs to 15 residues. Germline V CDR1 and CDR2: SGHRS, YFSETQ. This chain's CDR3 is CASSLEPGWGETQYF. Written as DNA, the CDR3 is TGCGCCAGCAGCTTGGAGCCGGGTTGGGGCGAGACCCAGTACTTC.

This clone appeared a single time. This chain joins TRBV18 and TRBJ2-1, with D perhaps TRBD2 (8 bases). This CDR3 region has 16 residues. V was shortened by 2 bases and J by 8 bases, with 19 bases between the two germline ends. CDR1 is KGHSH, CDR2 LQKENI, per germline. The CDR3 region has the DNA TGTGCCAGCTCACCAGTAGGCGGGACTAGGGGGCATGAGCAGTTCTTC. Its protein product is CASSPVGGTRGHEQFF.

This sequence joins TRBV25-1 and TRBJ2-7, with D possibly TRBD1 on 5 matching bases. CDR3 length equals 14 residues. V lost 7 bases, J lost 2 bases, and 15 bases lay in between. Germline V gene sequence: CDR1 MGHDK, CDR2 SYGVNS. The CDR3 protein is CASTPPDKPYEQYF. The CDR3 DNA is TGTGCCAGCACTCCCCCGGACAAGCCCTACGAGCAGTACTTC.

This chain connects TRBV7-8 to TRBJ1-1; TRBD1 is a possible D gene (5 bases). This CDR3 is 11 amino acids long. With 4 bases removed from V and 11 bases from J, the gap between germline ends came to 11 bases. Germline V CDR1 and CDR2: SGHVS, FQNEAQ. The CDR3 region has the DNA TGTGCCAGCAGCTCAGGGACTGGCGCTTTCTTT. Protein: CASSSGTGAFF.

This sequence joins TRBV7-9 and TRBJ2-3; tentatively, D is TRBD2 (6 bases). Germline CDR1 SEHNR, CDR2 FQNEAQ (reference sequence). V was clipped by 5 bases and J by 3 bases, with 15 bases between them. The CDR3 is 15 residues long. CDR3 in amino acids: CASSPGRLRTDTQYF. CDR3 DNA sequence: TGTGCCAGCAGCCCAGGGAGGTTGAGGACAGATACGCAGTATTTT.

This chain connects TRBV7-2 to TRBJ2-2; 7 nucleotides align to TRBD1. Germline-derived CDR1 and CDR2 are SGHTA and FQGNSA. The CDR3 extends over 14 amino acids. The trim removed 3 bases at V and 6 bases at J, leaving 4 bases unmatched. CDR3 loop: CASSLLGQSGELFF. DNA for the CDR3: TGTGCCAGCAGCTTGTTGGGACAGTCCGGGGAGCTGTTTTTT.

V usage is TRBV5-5 and J usage is TRBJ1-1; D unresolved. Germline V gene lookup returns CDR1 SGHKS and CDR2 YYEKEE (reference sequence). The length of the CDR3 is 13 residues. V dropped 4 bases and J dropped 2 bases, with 9 bases sitting between them. The CDR3 loop is CASSATTNTEAFF. The DNA for the CDR3 is TGTGCCAGCAGCGCGACCACCAACACTGAAGCTTTCTTT.

The chain carries TRBV7-6 and TRBJ2-7; D might be TRBD1 (6 bases). V was pared by 5 bases and J by 2 bases, with 13 bases between. Germline-derived CDR1 and CDR2 are SGHVS and FNYEAQ. The CDR3 runs to 14 residues. The CDR3: CASSPGQTAYEQYF. The DNA of the CDR3 is TGTGCCAGCAGCCCTGGACAGACGGCCTACGAGCAGTACTTC.

This rearrangement joins TRBV4-1 to TRBJ1-1; 7 nucleotides match TRBD1. In germline, CDR1 is MGHRA, CDR2 YSYEKL. The CDR3 runs 14 residues. The junction had 6 bases not matched to a gene; V was cut back by 5 bases and J by 3 bases. The CDR3 DNA follows: TGCGCCAGCAGCACCCGGGACAGCGACACTGAAGCTTTCTTT. This translates into CASSTRDSDTEAFF.

The rearrangement joins TRBV9 to TRBJ2-3, with 7 positions matching TRBD1. This CDR3 region has 15 residues. Unmatched junction bases numbered 5, after V lost 3 bases and J lost 1 base. Germline V gene data show CDR1 as SGDLS and CDR2 as YYNGEE. CDR3 amino acids: CASSARTGRTDTQYF. The CDR3 nucleotides read TGTGCCAGCAGCGCGAGGACAGGTCGCACAGATACGCAGTATTTT.

The sample holds one count of this clone. The chain links TRBV14 to TRBJ1-4, with D maybe TRBD1 (5 bases). Germline V gives CDR1 SGHDN, CDR2 FVKESK. The V end lost 0 bases, the J end lost 5 bases, and 13 bases lay between the germline ends. This CDR3 region has 16 residues. The CDR3 here is CASSQDRGRWNEKLFF. Here the CDR3 DNA reads TGTGCCAGCAGCCAAGATCGGGGACGGTGGAATGAAAAACTGTTTTTT.

This chain joins TRBV28 and TRBJ2-7; possibly TRBD1 for D (6 bases). The germline V gene encodes CDR1 MDHEN and CDR2 SYDVKM. V lost 1 base to trimming and J lost 3 bases, with 13 bases between them. This CDR3 has 15 amino acids. The CDR3 coding sequence is TGTGCCAGCAGTTTATTGGGGGCTCTTGTCTACGAGCAGTACTTC. This translates into CASSLLGALVYEQYF.

V gene TRBV5-1 combines with J gene TRBJ1-4; 8 nucleotides agree with TRBD1. Germline assignment: CDR1 SGHRS and CDR2 YFSETQ. The ends lost 4 bases at V and 8 bases at J; junction bases unmatched: 7. The CDR3 runs to 14 residues. In DNA, the CDR3 is TGCGCCAGCAGCATGGACAGGGTTGGCGAAAAACTGTTTTTT. Encoded protein: CASSMDRVGEKLFF.